A single T cell receptor beta chain is shown here with its context. Its antigen is not identified. Researchers ran the PCR with 60 Vbeta and 13 Jbeta primers. The method was immunoSEQ multiplex PCR; TCRdb's version includes in-frame clones alone and lacks a portion of them. The table has 190,000 or so clones, about 80% seen once. Looked up from germline, CDR1 is MNHEY and CDR2 is SMNVEV (reference sequence). The CDR3 is 14 amino acids. Deletions cut 6 bases from V and 6 bases from J, with 15 bases between. This entry belongs to a study of cytomegalovirus exposure and HLA in healthy donors. Overall study findings and caveats: Researchers catalogued about 160 TCR beta chains as cytomegalovirus-associated. The HLA-A and HLA-B alleles of most subjects were reportedly predicted accurately from TCR beta sequences. The likely origin of a cluster of highly shared sequence variants was a sequencing artifact. In a later analysis, TCR beta V- and J-gene trimming showed a link to a missense DCLRE1C variant.

This rearrangement joins TRBV27 to TRBJ1-5; no definite D call. This receptor was identified in a boy younger than 18 in good health and CMV-seronegative. The sequenced material came from PBMCs. The CDR3 loop is CASRPLGSGQPQHF. The CDR3 nucleotides read TGTGCCAGCAGACCACTAGGTTCGGGTCAGCCCCAGCATTTT.